This TCR beta chain was documented in a study of graft-versus-host responses after intestinal transplantation. Overall study findings and caveats: Early post-transplant HvG declines were associated with peak circulating GvH clone levels.

Between the trimmed V and J ends, which lost 7 bases and 2 bases, there was a span of 11 bases. CDR3 length equals 13 residues. CDR1 is SNHLY and CDR2 is FYNNEI in the germline V gene. Produced via immunoSEQ multiplex PCR; TCRdb's table is partial and in-frame only. The sample has tens of thousands of clones; 94% are singletons. To note about this clone: As yet, its antigen is unknown.

The source material was unstimulated CD4+ T cells sorted from spleen or lymph node cells, sampled before transplant. The origin of this receptor is a human donor who was the organ donor for an intestinal transplant. This chain links TRBV2 with TRBJ2-5, with D possibly being TRBD2 (7 bases). DNA for the CDR3: TGTGCCAGCAACCGGGGGGCTCAAGAGACCCAGTACTTC. Translation: CASNRGAQETQYF.